This entry lists 16 T cell receptor beta chains sequenced from one sample in a study of immune heterogeneity within non-small cell lung tumors. Multiplex PCR amplified the TCR beta CDR3 region. Its first round ran for around 10 cycles with 32 V and 13 J primers. MiXCR was run by TCRdb on the multiplex PCR reads, yielding one entry per CDR3 protein. The table includes about 13,000 distinct CDR3 sequences, less than 30% detected once. Samples each supplied around 600 ng of bulk tumor genomic DNA as template. During surgery, several far-apart biopsies were obtained from every primary tumor. The study cohort was described as untreated, and its members had newly diagnosed non-small cell lung cancer. They went on to have curative surgery. The sequencing input was lung tumor tissue. The origin of the receptors is a man aged 45-65 years with non-small cell lung cancer.

This clonotype has a single count. This CDR3 fails to terminate in the conserved phenylalanine or tryptophan, so it likely reflects a read error. The chain links TRBV11-2 to TRBJ2-5; TRBD1 might be the D (7 bases). The CDR3 runs 15 residues. V gave up 5 bases and J gave up 5 bases, with 18 bases separating them. Germline lookup yields CDR1 SGHAT and CDR2 FQNNGV. DNA of the CDR3: TGTGCCAGCAGCCCGACAGGGAGGAGGTCCGAGACCCAGTACTCC. This gives the protein CASSPTGRRSETQYS.

This clonotype ranks as medium-sized (0.01 to 0.1%). This chain links TRBV5-6 with TRBJ1-1; D is unresolved. This CDR3 is 12 amino acids long. The germline V gene has CDR1 SGHDT and CDR2 YYEEEE. Trimming left V 2 bases short and J 5 bases short, with 7 bases between. The CDR3 sequence is CASSFRLTEAFF. In DNA form, the CDR3 reads TGTGCCAGCAGCTTCAGGCTGACTGAAGCTTTCTTT.

About this clonotype: With a much larger clone just one base away, this may be a read error. The DNA for the CDR3 is TGTGCCAGCAGCACGAAGGGACAGTACGCTTCCTTT. Encoded protein: CASSTKGQYASF. The rearrangement links TRBV6-1 to TRBJ1-1, with TRBD1 identical over 7 bases. This CDR3 comprises 12 residues. Germline assignment: CDR1 MNHNS and CDR2 SASEGT.

The CDR3 sequence: CATSDHDRGMGTDTQYF. For the CDR3, the DNA is TGTGCCACCAGTGACCACGATAGGGGGATGGGCACAGATACGCAGTATTTT. This chain links TRBV24-1 with TRBJ2-3; a possible D gene is TRBD1 (6 bases). From germline, CDR1 is KGHDR and CDR2 SFDVKD. The CDR3 runs to 17 residues. Trimming shortened V by 4 bases and J by 1 base, and 17 bases separated the two germline ends.

This clonotype was seen at least ten times. V gene TRBV11-2 combines with J gene TRBJ2-3, with 10 bases fitting TRBD2. The CDR3 is 17 residues long. J was trimmed by 2 bases and V by 0 bases; bases with no gene match: 5. The V gene's germline CDR1 is SGHAT and CDR2 FQNNGV. CDR3 loop: CASSLDPAGGTTDTQYF. CDR3 bases: TGTGCCAGCAGCTTAGATCCAGCGGGGGGGACCACAGATACGCAGTATTTT.

Many counts were recorded for this clonotype. The chain is built from TRBV6-1 and TRBJ1-3, with TRBD1 matching 7 bases. The CDR3 is 15 amino acids. The V segment lost 7 bases and the J segment 1 base; nucleotides outside the gene matches: 7. The germline V gene has CDR1 MNHNS and CDR2 SASEGT. The CDR3 nucleotides read TGTGCCAGCAAATCGACAGGGTTATCTGGAAACACCATATATTTT. It is translated as CASKSTGLSGNTIYF.

This clonotype has a count of ten or more. The V gene is TRBV2, the J gene TRBJ2-7; no clear D. The CDR3 sequence is 15 residues long. Germline V gene sequence: CDR1 SNHLY, CDR2 FYNNEI. Trimming left V 1 base short and J 11 bases short, with 21 bases between. CDR3 nucleotide sequence: TGTGCCAGCAGTGAAGGGGAATTAAGGTCCTGGTGTGAGTACTTC. Amino acids: CASSEGELRSWCEYF.

This clonotype was observed at least ten times. This chain links TRBV19 with TRBJ1-5, with 9 bases fitting TRBD1. V was clipped by 4 bases and J by 16 bases; unmatched bases: 11. CDR3 length: 13 residues. CDR1 is LNHDA and CDR2 is SQIVND in the germline V gene (reference sequence). CDR3 sequence: CASSSASGTGKHF. The DNA of the CDR3 is TGTGCCAGTAGTAGCGCTTCCGGGACAGGGAAACATTTT.

Turning to this clonotype: Possible read error: a much larger clone is one base away. This rearrangement joins TRBV4-1 to TRBJ1-1; D ambiguous. CDR3 size: 14 residues. Looked up from germline, CDR1 is MGHRA and CDR2 is YSYEKL. V dropped 4 bases and J dropped 0 bases, with 9 bases sitting between them. The DNA of the CDR3 is TGCGCCAGCAGCCCGGAGGCCATGAACACTGAAGCTTTCTTT. Protein: CASSPEAMNTEAFF.

This clonotype was found a few times. A much larger clone lies one base from this, so it may be a read error. The chain couples TRBV7-2 to TRBJ2-1; tentatively, D is TRBD2 (6 bases). This CDR3 has 16 residues. Germline values: CDR1 SGHTA, CDR2 FQGNSA. The CDR3, as DNA: TGTGCCAGCAGCTTAGTCTCTGCGGGGTCCTGCAATGAGCAGTTCTTC. Its protein is CASSLVSAGSCNEQFF.

In this sample, this clonotype turned up a few times. The gene calls are TRBV15 and TRBJ2-5, with D tentatively TRBD1 (6 bases). There are 17 residues in the CDR3. Germline-derived CDR1 and CDR2 are LNHNV and YYDKDF (reference sequence). The ends were cut back, 0 bases at V and 7 bases at J, with 21 bases in the middle. CDR3 sequence (DNA): TGTGCCACCAGCAGAGAGAGAGTGGAGGACAGTCTGGGGACCCAGTACTTC. Translated: CATSRERVEDSLGTQYF.

A remark on this clonotype: A much larger clone lies one base from this, so it may be a read error. The chain has TRBV6-9 and TRBJ1-1, with D perhaps TRBD1 (6 bases). The CDR3 is 13 amino acids. CDR1 MNHGY and CDR2 SVAAGI come from the germline V gene. The V end lost 5 bases, the J end lost 5 bases, and 12 bases lay between the germline ends. The DNA for the CDR3 is TGTGCCAGCAGTATTACAGGGCGGACTGAAGCTTTCTTT. Its translation is CASSITGRTEAFF.

In this sample, this clonotype turned up many times. This chain connects TRBV5-1 to TRBJ1-3; no clear D gene. Trimming stripped 0 bases from V and 2 bases from J, with 12 bases between. The CDR3 is made up of 16 amino acids. Per germline, CDR1 SGHRS and CDR2 YFSETQ. The CDR3 nucleotides are TGCGCCAGCAGCTTGGATGTTGGCCTGACTGGAAACACCATATATTTT. Translated: CASSLDVGLTGNTIYF.

This clonotype came up a few times. A read error is likely, as this CDR3 ends without the conserved phenylalanine or tryptophan. The V call is TRBV29-1, the J call TRBJ1-1; possibly TRBD1 for D (5 bases). Germline CDR1 and CDR2: SQVTM and ANQGSEA. This CDR3 has 13 amino acids. Trimming shortened V by 2 bases and J by 2 bases, and 9 bases separated the two germline ends. Here the CDR3 reads CSVEKQANTEAFS. In DNA, the CDR3 is TGCAGCGTTGAAAAACAGGCCAACACTGAAGCTTTCTCT.

This clonotype was detected ten times or more. The J gene is TRBJ2-7, the V gene TRBV3-1; D possibly corresponds to TRBD2 (7 bases). Germline V gene lookup returns CDR1 LGHDT and CDR2 YNNKEL (reference sequence). There are 15 residues in the CDR3. Trimming left V 4 bases short and J 3 bases short, with 16 bases between. The CDR3 DNA reads TGTGCCAGCAGCCTGTGGGGAGGGGGGAACTACGAGCAGTACTTC. Protein: CASSLWGGGNYEQYF.

This sequence joins TRBV6-1 and TRBJ1-5; D might be TRBD1 (5 bases). Germline lookup yields CDR1 MNHNS and CDR2 SASEGT. Trimming removed 1 base at V and 4 bases at J, with 20 bases between. CDR3 length: 18 amino acids. The CDR3 here is CASSEELRGSFVNQPQHF. In DNA, the CDR3 is TGTGCCAGCAGTGAAGAGCTTCGGGGGTCCTTTGTGAATCAGCCCCAGCATTTT.